One T cell receptor beta chain is described in this entry. Antigen: not known. This record belongs to a study of T cell repertoires in cytomegalovirus infection. Study-wide context: Newly reported HLA-C-restricted and thoroughly characterized HLA-B-restricted CMV epitopes were employed. In public TCR beta signatures, there were indications of both CMV infection and matching HLA type.

The CDR3 is 13 amino acids. Trimming shortened V by 4 bases and J by 9 bases, and 10 bases separated the two germline ends. Germline V gene lookup returns CDR1 SGHTA and CDR2 FQGNSA. MiXCR was run by TCRdb on the reads, yielding one entry per CDR3 protein. The sample holds about 920,000 distinct CDR3 sequences, 31% seen once. Overall study results and limits: HLA-C-restricted CMV-specific TCR beta clonotypes were dominant in the ex vivo response.

The V call is TRBV7-2, the J call TRBJ1-6, with D unresolved. This TCR was recovered from a human donor in good health (CMV status not recorded). Some clones in this sample may be carry-over from other donors' samples. The sample consisted of cultured CD8+ T cells from PBMCs, taken from culture after CMV antigen stimulation. CDR3 protein: CASSSTFLSPLHF. The CDR3 nucleotides are TGTGCCAGCAGCTCAACCTTCCTTTCACCCCTCCACTTT.